This T cell receptor (beta chain) was documented in a study of a mutant IDH1 vaccine in newly diagnosed glioma. Overall study context: Treated patients, averaging around 40 years, were approximately 60% male and about 38% female. Patients' prior therapy spanned radiotherapy, temozolomide, or both; most underwent both.

Details on this clone: The antigen is unknown.

Here immunoSEQ multiplex PCR was the method, and the copy in TCRdb shows in-frame clones only, minus some. Of roughly 34,000 clones listed, around four fifths were seen once; the top ten hold roughly 9%. The study's findings and limits: Patients mounted vaccine-induced immune responses in 93.3% of cases. Pseudoprogression apparently lacked any relation to changes in top peripheral T cell clonotypes.

The time point denotes: baseline, week 1 (first vaccination visit). Treatment indicated: pre-vaccination baseline after standard-of-care therapy. From germline, CDR1 is SEHNR and CDR2 FQNEAQ (reference sequence). The CDR3 has 15 amino acids. J lost 5 bases, V lost 5 bases, and 7 bases had no gene match. This sequence was found in a man aged 50 to 60 with glioma. Some clones in this sample may be carry-over from other donors' samples. This rearrangement joins TRBV7-9 to TRBJ2-5, with 11 positions matching TRBD2. The sample in question was peripheral blood mononuclear cells (PBMCs), obtained from a glioma patient treated with radiotherapy, temozolomide or both. The CDR3 region is CASSPLAGGGETQYF. CDR3 DNA: TGTGCCAGCAGCCCCCTAGCGGGGGGTGGGGAGACCCAGTACTTC.